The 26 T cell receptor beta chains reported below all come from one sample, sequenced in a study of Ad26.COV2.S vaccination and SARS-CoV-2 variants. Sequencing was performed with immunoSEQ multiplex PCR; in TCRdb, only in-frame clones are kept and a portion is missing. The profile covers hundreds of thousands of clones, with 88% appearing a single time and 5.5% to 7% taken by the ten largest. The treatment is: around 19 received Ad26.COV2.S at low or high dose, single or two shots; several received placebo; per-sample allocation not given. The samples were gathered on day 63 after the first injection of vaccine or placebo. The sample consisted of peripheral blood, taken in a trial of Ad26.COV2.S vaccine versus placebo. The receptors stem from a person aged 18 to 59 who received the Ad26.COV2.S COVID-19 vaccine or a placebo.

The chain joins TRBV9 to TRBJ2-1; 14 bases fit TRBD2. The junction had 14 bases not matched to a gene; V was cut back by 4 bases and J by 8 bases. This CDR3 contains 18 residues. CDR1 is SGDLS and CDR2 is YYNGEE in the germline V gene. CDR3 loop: CASSPNLGTSGSIYEQFF. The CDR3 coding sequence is TGTGCCAGCAGCCCAAACCTAGGGACTAGCGGGAGTATCTATGAGCAGTTCTTC.

CDR3 DNA sequence: TGTGCCAGCAGTGTCGGAGGGGCCCCCCGCTACGAGCAGTACTTC. Its translation: CASSVGGAPRYEQYF. The gene calls are TRBV28 and TRBJ2-7; D perhaps matches TRBD2 (6 bases). The CDR3 length is 15 residues. Germline values: CDR1 MDHEN, CDR2 SYDVKM. Trimming took 5 bases from V and 3 from J, leaving 17 bases between them.

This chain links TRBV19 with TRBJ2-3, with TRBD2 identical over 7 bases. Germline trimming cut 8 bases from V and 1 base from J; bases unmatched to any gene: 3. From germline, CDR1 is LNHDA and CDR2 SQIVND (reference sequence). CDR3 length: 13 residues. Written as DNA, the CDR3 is TGTGCCAGTTGGGGAGGGGGCACAGATACGCAGTATTTT. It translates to CASWGGGTDTQYF.

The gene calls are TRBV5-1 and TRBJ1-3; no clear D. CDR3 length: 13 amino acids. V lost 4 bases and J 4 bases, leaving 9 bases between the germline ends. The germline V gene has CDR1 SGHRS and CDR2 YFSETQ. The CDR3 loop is CASSLQEGNTIYF. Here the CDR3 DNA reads TGCGCCAGCAGCCTCCAGGAGGGAAACACCATATATTTT. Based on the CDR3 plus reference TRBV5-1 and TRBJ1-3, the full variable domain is KAGVTQTPRYLIKTRGQQVTLSCSPISGHRSVSWYQQTPGQGLQFLFEYFSETQRNKGNFPGRFSGRQFSNSRSEMNVSTLELGDSALYLCASSLQEGNTIYFGEGSWLTVV.

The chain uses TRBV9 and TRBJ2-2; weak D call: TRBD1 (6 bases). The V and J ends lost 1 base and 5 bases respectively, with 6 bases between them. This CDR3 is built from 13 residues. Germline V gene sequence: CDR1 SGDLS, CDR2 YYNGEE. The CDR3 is CASSVQGTGELFF. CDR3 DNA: TGTGCCAGCAGCGTACAGGGGACCGGGGAGCTGTTTTTT.

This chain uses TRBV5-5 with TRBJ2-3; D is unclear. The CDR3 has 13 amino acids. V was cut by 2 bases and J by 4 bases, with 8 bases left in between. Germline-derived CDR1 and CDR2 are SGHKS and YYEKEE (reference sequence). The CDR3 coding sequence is TGTGCCAGCAGCTTAAGACCACCAGATACGCAGTATTTT. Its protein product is CASSLRPPDTQYF.

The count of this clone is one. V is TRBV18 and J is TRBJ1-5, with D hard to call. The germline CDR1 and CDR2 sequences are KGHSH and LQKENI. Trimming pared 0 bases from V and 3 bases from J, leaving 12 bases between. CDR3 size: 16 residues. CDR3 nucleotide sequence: TGTGCCAGCTCACCACCTCTCGACGGGAACAATCAGCCCCAGCATTTT. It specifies CASSPPLDGNNQPQHF.

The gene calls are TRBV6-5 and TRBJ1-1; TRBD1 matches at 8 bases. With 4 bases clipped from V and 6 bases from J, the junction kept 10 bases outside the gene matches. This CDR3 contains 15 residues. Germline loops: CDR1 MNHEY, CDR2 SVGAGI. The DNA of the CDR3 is TGTGCCAGCAGTTCGTCAGGGGGCGCGGGCGCTGAAGCTTTCTTT. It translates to CASSSSGGAGAEAFF.

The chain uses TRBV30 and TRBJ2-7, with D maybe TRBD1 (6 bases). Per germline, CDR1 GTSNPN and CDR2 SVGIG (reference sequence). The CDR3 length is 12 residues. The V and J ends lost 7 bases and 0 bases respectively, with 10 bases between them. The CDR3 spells CASQGSSYEQYF. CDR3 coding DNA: TGTGCCTCACAGGGCAGCTCCTACGAGCAGTACTTC.

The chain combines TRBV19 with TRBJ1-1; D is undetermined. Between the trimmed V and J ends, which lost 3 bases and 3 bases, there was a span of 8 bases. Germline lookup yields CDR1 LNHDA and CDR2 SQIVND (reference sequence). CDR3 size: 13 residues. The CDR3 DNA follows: TGTGCCAGTAGTATGGAGCGGGACACTGAAGCTTTCTTT. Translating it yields CASSMERDTEAFF.

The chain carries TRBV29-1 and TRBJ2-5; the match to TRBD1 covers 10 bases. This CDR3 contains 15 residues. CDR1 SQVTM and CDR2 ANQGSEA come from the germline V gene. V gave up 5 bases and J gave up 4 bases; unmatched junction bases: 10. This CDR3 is CSVSHRDRGRETQYF. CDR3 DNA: TGCAGCGTTTCACACCGGGACAGGGGAAGAGAGACCCAGTACTTC.

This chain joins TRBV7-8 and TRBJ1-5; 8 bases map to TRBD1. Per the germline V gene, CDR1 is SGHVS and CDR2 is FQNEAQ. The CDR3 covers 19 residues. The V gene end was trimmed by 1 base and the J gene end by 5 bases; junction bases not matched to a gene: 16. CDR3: CASSLGRYGMDREDQPQHF. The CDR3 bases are TGTGCCAGCAGCTTAGGGCGTTATGGGATGGACAGGGAAGATCAGCCCCAGCATTTT.

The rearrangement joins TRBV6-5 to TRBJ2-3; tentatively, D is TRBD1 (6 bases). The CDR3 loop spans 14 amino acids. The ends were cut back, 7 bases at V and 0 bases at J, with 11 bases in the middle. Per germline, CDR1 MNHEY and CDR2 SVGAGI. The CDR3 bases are TGTGCCAGCATGGGGGCAGGTAGCACAGATACGCAGTATTTT. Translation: CASMGAGSTDTQYF.

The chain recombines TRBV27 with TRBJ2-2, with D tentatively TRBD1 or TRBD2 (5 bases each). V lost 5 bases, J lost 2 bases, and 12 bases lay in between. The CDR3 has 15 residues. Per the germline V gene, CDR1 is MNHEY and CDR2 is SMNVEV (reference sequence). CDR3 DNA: TGTGCCAGCAGTATGGACGGGACCAACACCGGGGAGCTGTTTTTT. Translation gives CASSMDGTNTGELFF.

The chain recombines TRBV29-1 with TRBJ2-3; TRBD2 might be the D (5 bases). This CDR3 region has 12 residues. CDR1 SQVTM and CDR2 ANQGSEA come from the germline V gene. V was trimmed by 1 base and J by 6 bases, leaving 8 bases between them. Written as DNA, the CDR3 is TGCAGCGTTGAAGGTCCGGGGGATACGCAGTATTTT. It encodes CSVEGPGDTQYF.

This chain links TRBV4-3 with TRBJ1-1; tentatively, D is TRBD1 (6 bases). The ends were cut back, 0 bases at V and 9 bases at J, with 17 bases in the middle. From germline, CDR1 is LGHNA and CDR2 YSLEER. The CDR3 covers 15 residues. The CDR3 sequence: CASSQEGFKGDKAFF. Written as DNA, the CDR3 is TGCGCCAGCAGCCAAGAGGGTTTTAAGGGGGACAAAGCTTTCTTT.

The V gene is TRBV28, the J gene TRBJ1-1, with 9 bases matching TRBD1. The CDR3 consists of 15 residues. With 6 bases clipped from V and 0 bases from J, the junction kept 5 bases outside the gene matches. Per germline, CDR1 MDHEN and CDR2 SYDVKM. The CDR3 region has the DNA TGTGCCAGCAGACCGACAGGGGGACTGAACACTGAAGCTTTCTTT. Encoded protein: CASRPTGGLNTEAFF.

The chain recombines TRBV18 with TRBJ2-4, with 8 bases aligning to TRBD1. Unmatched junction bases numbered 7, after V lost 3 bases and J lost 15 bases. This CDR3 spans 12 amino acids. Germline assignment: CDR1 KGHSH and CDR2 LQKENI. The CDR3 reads CASSPGQEDWYF. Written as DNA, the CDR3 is TGTGCCAGCTCACCGGGACAGGAGGATTGGTACTTC.

In DNA form, the CDR3 reads TGCGCCAGCAGCCAAGTGGGCCAGGGTGGCGCTGGAAACACCATATATTTT. Protein: CASSQVGQGGAGNTIYF. The V gene is TRBV4-1, the J gene TRBJ1-3, with D maybe TRBD1 (5 bases). The CDR3 has 17 residues. CDR1 is MGHRA, CDR2 YSYEKL, per germline. The V gene lost 1 base and the J gene lost 2 bases, with 15 bases spanning the gap.

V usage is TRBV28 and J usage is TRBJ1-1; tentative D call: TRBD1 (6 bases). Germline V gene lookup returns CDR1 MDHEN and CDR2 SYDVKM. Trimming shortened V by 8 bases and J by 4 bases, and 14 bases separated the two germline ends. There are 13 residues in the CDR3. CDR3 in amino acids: CASPDRSGTEAFF. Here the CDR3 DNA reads TGTGCCAGCCCCGACAGGTCGGGCACTGAAGCTTTCTTT.

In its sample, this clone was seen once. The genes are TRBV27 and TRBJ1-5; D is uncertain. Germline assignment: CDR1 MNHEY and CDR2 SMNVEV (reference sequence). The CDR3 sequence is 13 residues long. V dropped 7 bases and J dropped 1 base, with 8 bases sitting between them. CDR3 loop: CASKGGSNQPQHF. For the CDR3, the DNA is TGTGCCAGCAAGGGCGGGAGCAATCAGCCCCAGCATTTT.

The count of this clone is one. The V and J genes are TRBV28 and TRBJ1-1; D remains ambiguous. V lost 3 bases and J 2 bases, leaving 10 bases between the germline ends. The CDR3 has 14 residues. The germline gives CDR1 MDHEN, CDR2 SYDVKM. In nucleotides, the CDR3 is TGTGCCAGCAGTTTCTCCGTTGTTAACACTGAAGCTTTCTTT. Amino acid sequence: CASSFSVVNTEAFF.

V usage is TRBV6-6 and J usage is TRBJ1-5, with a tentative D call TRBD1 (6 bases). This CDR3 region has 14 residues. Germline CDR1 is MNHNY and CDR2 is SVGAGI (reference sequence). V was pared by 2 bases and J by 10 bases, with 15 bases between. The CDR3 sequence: CASSYPTGNGPQHF. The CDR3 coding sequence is TGTGCCAGCAGTTACCCCACAGGGAATGGACCCCAGCATTTT.

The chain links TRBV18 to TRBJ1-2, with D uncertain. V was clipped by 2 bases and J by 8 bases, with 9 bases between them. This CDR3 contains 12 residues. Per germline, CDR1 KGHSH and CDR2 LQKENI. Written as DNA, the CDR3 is TGTGCCAGCTCACCATCGGAACAGGGCTACACCTTC. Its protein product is CASSPSEQGYTF.

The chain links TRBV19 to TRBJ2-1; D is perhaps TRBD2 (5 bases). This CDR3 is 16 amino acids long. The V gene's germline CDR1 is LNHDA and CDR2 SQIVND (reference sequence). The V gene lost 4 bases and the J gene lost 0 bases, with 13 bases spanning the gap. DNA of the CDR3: TGTGCCAGTAGTAAGAGGGCCCTAAGCTCCTACAATGAGCAGTTCTTC. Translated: CASSKRALSSYNEQFF.

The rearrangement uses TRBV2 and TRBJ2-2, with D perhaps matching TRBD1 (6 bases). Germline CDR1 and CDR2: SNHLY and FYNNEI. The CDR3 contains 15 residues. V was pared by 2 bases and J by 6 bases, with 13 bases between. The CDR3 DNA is TGTGCCAGCAGTGAACAACAGGGAGCGGCCGGGGAGCTGTTTTTT. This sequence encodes CASSEQQGAAGELFF.